The 24 T cell receptor beta chains in this list originate from one sample, sequenced in a study of blood T cell repertoires in COVID-19. The method was immunoSEQ multiplex PCR; TCRdb's version includes in-frame clones alone and lacks a portion of them. This table holds about 160,000 clones, roughly 72% found once. The source material was peripheral blood. All receptors derive from an elderly woman with acute or convalescent COVID-19.

This sequence joins TRBV30 and TRBJ1-3; D possibly corresponds to TRBD1 (5 bases). Per germline, CDR1 GTSNPN and CDR2 SVGIG (reference sequence). V lost 5 bases, J lost 0 bases, and 14 bases lay in between. This CDR3 region has 15 residues. The CDR3 sequence: CAWGTSTTSGNTIYF. The CDR3 nucleotides read TGTGCCTGGGGGACGTCTACTACCTCTGGAAACACCATATATTTT.

The chain has TRBV4-2 and TRBJ1-2, with D possibly matching TRBD1 (5 bases). CDR3 length: 14 residues. Per the germline V gene, CDR1 is LGHNA and CDR2 is YNFKEQ. V lost 0 bases and J 5 bases, leaving 10 bases between the germline ends. This chain's CDR3 is CASSQDSGGYGYTF. The CDR3 DNA reads TGTGCCAGCAGCCAAGATTCGGGGGGATATGGCTACACCTTC.

The V and J genes are TRBV5-1 and TRBJ2-1, with 8 bases fitting TRBD2. J lost 8 bases, V lost 0 bases, and 7 bases had no gene match. The CDR3 is 15 amino acids. Germline V lookup: CDR1 SGHRS, CDR2 YFSETQ. This CDR3 reads CASSLVGTSSHEQFF. CDR3 coding DNA: TGCGCCAGCAGCTTGGTCGGGACTAGTTCCCATGAGCAGTTCTTC.

This clone was seen a few times. V is TRBV6-1 and J is TRBJ1-5, with D unresolved. Germline V CDR1 and CDR2: MNHNS, SASEGT. The CDR3 runs to 16 residues. Trimming removed 3 bases at V and 8 bases at J, with 20 bases between. This chain's CDR3 is CASSDFGGRMVKPQHF. For the CDR3, the DNA is TGTGCCAGCAGTGATTTCGGAGGCAGGATGGTTAAGCCCCAGCATTTT.

The V gene is TRBV4-1, the J gene TRBJ2-2, with 7 bases lining up with TRBD1. The CDR3 length is 15 residues. The V segment lost 3 bases and the J segment 4 bases; nucleotides outside the gene matches: 5. Per the germline V gene, CDR1 is MGHRA and CDR2 is YSYEKL. CDR3 in amino acids: CASSQTGSGTGELFF. The DNA for the CDR3 is TGCGCCAGCAGCCAGACAGGGTCCGGCACCGGGGAGCTGTTTTTT.

The V and J genes are TRBV7-2 and TRBJ2-6; D remains ambiguous. The CDR3 consists of 17 residues. CDR1 is SGHTA, CDR2 FQGNSA, per germline. The V and J ends lost 5 bases and 2 bases respectively, with 16 bases between them. The CDR3 sequence is CASSPSMSRTGANVLTF. CDR3 DNA sequence: TGTGCCAGCAGCCCATCCATGAGCAGGACTGGGGCCAACGTCCTGACTTTC.

The chain joins TRBV6-5 to TRBJ1-2; TRBD1 matches 8 bases. The trim removed 0 bases at V and 6 bases at J, leaving 6 bases unmatched. The germline V gene encodes CDR1 MNHEY and CDR2 SVGAGI. This CDR3 contains 15 residues. DNA of the CDR3: TGTGCCAGCAGTTACTCCGACAGGGGTATGAATGGCTACACCTTC. It translates to CASSYSDRGMNGYTF.

This rearrangement joins TRBV21-1 to TRBJ2-5; the table calls TRBD1, which could not be checked here. TRBV21-1 is flagged as a pseudogene. CDR3 size: 18 residues. The CDR3 loop reads CASSKEKIGWTRSSSQYF. Written as DNA, the CDR3 is TGTGCCAGCAGCAAAGAAAAAATAGGCTGGACAAGGAGTAGTAGCCAGTACTTC.

The chain couples TRBV14 to TRBJ2-2; 7 nucleotides align to TRBD2. CDR3 length: 13 amino acids. The germline gives CDR1 SGHDN, CDR2 FVKESK. The ends lost 5 bases at V and 8 bases at J; junction bases unmatched: 5. In DNA, the CDR3 is TGTGCCAGCAGCTCGCAGCGGGAAGGGGAGCTGTTTTTT. It is translated as CASSSQREGELFF. The full variable domain, rest sourced from reference TRBV14 and TRBJ2-2, is EAGVTQFPSHSVIEKGQTVTLRCDPISGHDNLYWYRRVMGKEIKFLLHFVKESKQDESGMPNNRFLAERTGGTYSTLKVQPAELEDSGVYFCASSSQREGELFFGEGSRLTVL.

This chain joins TRBV6-5 and TRBJ2-2; D is uncertain. The CDR3 consists of 15 residues. Germline V gene sequence: CDR1 MNHEY, CDR2 SVGAGI. V dropped 8 bases and J dropped 0 bases, with 13 bases sitting between them. The CDR3 is CASYSHSSNTGELFF. DNA of the CDR3: TGTGCCAGCTACTCACACAGTTCGAACACCGGGGAGCTGTTTTTT.

The chain employs TRBV27 and TRBJ1-1; tentative D call: TRBD1 (6 bases). Trimming stripped 1 base from V and 2 bases from J, with 11 bases between. The CDR3 consists of 15 residues. The germline gives CDR1 MNHEY, CDR2 SMNVEV (reference sequence). DNA for the CDR3: TGTGCCAGCAGTTTATTCGGGACACCTAACACTGAAGCTTTCTTT. Protein: CASSLFGTPNTEAFF.

The chain carries TRBV11-2 and TRBJ2-4; 10 bases are shared with TRBD2. CDR3 length: 20 residues. From germline, CDR1 is SGHAT and CDR2 FQNNGV. V lost 0 bases and J lost 1; bases outside the gene matches: 12. This chain's CDR3 is CASSLDPASGSSFAKNIQYF. The CDR3 nucleotides are TGTGCCAGCAGCTTAGATCCTGCTAGCGGGAGTTCCTTTGCCAAAAACATTCAGTACTTC.

This clone was detected a few times. This chain joins TRBV25-1 and TRBJ2-7; D call uncertain. Trimming stripped 5 bases from V and 4 bases from J, with 12 bases between. CDR3 size: 13 residues. From germline, CDR1 is MGHDK and CDR2 SYGVNS. The DNA of the CDR3 is TGTGCCAGCAGTAAAGACCTAGGTTACGAGCAGTACTTC. Translated: CASSKDLGYEQYF.

The genes are TRBV3-1 (or the pseudogene TRBV3-2) and TRBJ2-1, with 9 bases aligning to TRBD2. The CDR3 length is 15 residues. V lost 6 bases, J lost 0 bases, and 3 bases stayed unmatched. CDR1 LGHDT and CDR2 YNNKEL come from the germline V gene (reference sequence). The CDR3 DNA sequence: TGTGCCAGCAGGCAGCGGGGGGCCTCCTACAATGAGCAGTTCTTC. Its protein is CASRQRGASYNEQFF.

The V call is TRBV6-6, the J call TRBJ1-5; 8 bases align to TRBD1. This CDR3 has 15 amino acids. Germline V gives CDR1 MNHNY, CDR2 SVGAGI (reference sequence). J gave up 3 bases and V 2 bases, and 3 bases lay outside the gene matches. CDR3 DNA: TGTGCCAGCAGTTACGAGGACAGGGTCAATCAGCCCCAGCATTTT. This codes for CASSYEDRVNQPQHF.

This rearrangement joins TRBV11-2 to TRBJ2-7, with TRBD1 matching 7 bases. Germline V lookup: CDR1 SGHAT, CDR2 FQNNGV. There are 15 residues in the CDR3. V trimming: 5 bases; J trimming: 2 bases; junction bases outside the gene matches: 9. The DNA for the CDR3 is TGTGCCAGCAGCAAACTGGGACAGTTGACCTACGAGCAGTACTTC. This translates into CASSKLGQLTYEQYF. Combining the CDR3 with reference TRBV11-2 and TRBJ2-7 gives the whole variable domain EAGVAQSPRYKIIEKRQSVAFWCNPISGHATLYWYQQILGQGPKLLIQFQNNGVVDDSQLPKDRFSAERLKGVDSTLKIQPAKLEDSAVYLCASSKLGQLTYEQYFGPGTRLTVT.

This chain connects TRBV7-9 to TRBJ1-5; D unresolved. Germline CDR1 SEHNR, CDR2 FQNEAQ (reference sequence). V was pared by 3 bases and J by 2 bases, with 11 bases between. The CDR3 runs 15 residues. CDR3 sequence: CASSFDSGGNQPQHF. The CDR3 DNA sequence: TGTGCCAGCAGCTTCGATTCCGGGGGCAATCAGCCCCAGCATTTT.

Concerning this clone itself: The sample holds other DNA sequences that translate to the same CDR3. The chain couples TRBV5-1 to TRBJ2-2, with TRBD1 identical over 8 bases. In germline, CDR1 is SGHRS, CDR2 YFSETQ. The CDR3 totals 15 residues. V lost 4 bases and J lost 3; bases outside the gene matches: 5. The CDR3 is CASSIGQGDTGELFF. As DNA, the CDR3 is TGCGCCAGCAGCATTGGACAGGGAGACACCGGGGAGCTGTTTTTT.

The chain carries TRBV4-3 and TRBJ2-3; 7 bases line up with TRBD2. Unmatched junction bases numbered 6, after V lost 1 base and J lost 2 bases. In germline, CDR1 is LGHNA, CDR2 YSLEER. The CDR3 is 16 amino acids. This chain's CDR3 is CASSQVSGAPTDTQYF. In DNA form, the CDR3 reads TGCGCCAGCAGCCAAGTAAGCGGGGCCCCCACAGATACGCAGTATTTT.

The CDR3 DNA reads TGTGCCAGCAGCATACCGGGACAGTCCTCTGAGCAGTTCTTC. This sequence encodes CASSIPGQSSEQFF. The rearrangement uses TRBV14 and TRBJ2-1; TRBD1 matches 7 bases. CDR1 and CDR2 (germline): SGHDN, FVKESK. The junction had 10 bases not matched to a gene; V was cut back by 5 bases and J by 9 bases. The CDR3 consists of 14 residues.

This chain connects TRBV11-2 to TRBJ1-4; D gene unclear. The V end was cut by 1 base, the J end by 2 bases, with 5 bases between. CDR3 length: 14 residues. Per the germline V gene, CDR1 is SGHAT and CDR2 is FQNNGV. CDR3 amino acids: CASSLARTNEKLFF. As DNA, the CDR3 is TGTGCCAGCAGCTTAGCTCGTACTAATGAAAAACTGTTTTTT.

This rearrangement joins TRBV9 to TRBJ2-1, with TRBD1 matching over 7 bases. From germline, CDR1 is SGDLS and CDR2 YYNGEE. CDR3 length: 15 residues. The trim removed 4 bases at V and 0 bases at J, leaving 4 bases unmatched. The CDR3 DNA is TGTGCCAGCAGCTGGGGACAGAGCTCCTACAATGAGCAGTTCTTC. It encodes CASSWGQSSYNEQFF.

The chain's CDR3 is CASSLIRGGVNEQFF. The CDR3 DNA sequence: TGTGCCAGCAGCTTAATCCGGGGAGGGGTCAATGAGCAGTTCTTC. This chain links TRBV7-9 with TRBJ2-1, with 7 bases lining up with TRBD2. The CDR3 consists of 15 residues. Germline CDR1 and CDR2: SEHNR and FQNEAQ (reference sequence). V lost 2 bases and J lost 6; bases outside the gene matches: 7. The whole variable domain, remainder taken from reference TRBV7-9 and TRBJ2-1, is DTGVSQNPRHKITKRGQNVTFRCDPISEHNRLYWYRQTLGQGPEFLTYFQNEAQLEKSRLLSDRFSAERPKGSFSTLEIQRTEQGDSAMYLCASSLIRGGVNEQFFGPGTRLTVL.

V and J are TRBV23-1 and TRBJ1-1, with D possibly TRBD1 on 5 matching bases. TRBV23-1 is recorded as an ORF, its role being uncertain. The CDR3 consists of 14 residues. The V end lost 6 bases, the J end lost 4 bases, and 15 bases lay between the germline ends. The CDR3 loop is CASSPRVWGTEAFF. CDR3 DNA: TGCGCCAGCAGCCCCAGGGTTTGGGGCACTGAAGCTTTCTTT.